This T cell receptor beta chain comes out of a study of vaccination and CD4 T cells after COVID-19. Study background: Overlapping peptides of the spike proteins of SARS-CoV-2, HCoV-NL63, HCoV-OC43 and HCoV-229E were used for cell stimulation. General study results and limits: Relatively few convalescent patients and no early post-infection timepoints were analyzed.

Germline lookup yields CDR1 SGHTA and CDR2 FQGTGA. The CDR3 sequence is 15 residues long. Trimming pared 4 bases from V and 4 bases from J, leaving 16 bases between. This clonotype came up a few times. Its matching antigen is unknown. An Oncomine TCR Beta short-read assay was used to sequence the DNA from cultured CD4+ T cells. One entry per CDR3 protein, called by TCRdb with MiXCR from the PCR reads. The table has over 10,000 distinct CDR3 sequences, roughly 60% seen once. Treatment given: approximately 9-day PBMC culture with coronavirus spike peptide pools or control peptides (ViraFEST assay). The ViraFEST method relied on peptide pools to expand antigen-specific T cells, followed by TCR sequencing. With 10 to 11 days of culture completed, CD4+ T cells were isolated by negative selection.

This rearrangement joins TRBV7-3 to TRBJ2-5; a weak D match, TRBD2 (7 bases). This receptor was taken from a human donor who had recovered from COVID-19. Specimen: CD4+ T cells from blood, cultured in vitro. CDR3: CASSSPGEGRETQYF. The DNA for the CDR3 is TGTGCCAGCAGCTCTCCAGGGGAGGGGAGAGAGACCCAGTACTTC.